This T cell receptor beta chain was documented in a study of T cells in Graves' hyperthyroidism and ophthalmopathy (dated by TCRdb to about 2019). Regarding the study in general: Peripheral blood samples were taken at initial diagnosis, before any treatment was given. According to the paper, TCR Vbeta CDR3 sequencing was carried out on over 130 peripheral blood samples, which came from 40 to 45 ophthalmopathy, around 74 hyperthyroidism and approximately 17 progressor patients. After blood sampling, hyperthyroidism patients were treated with methimazole at a starting dose of 30 mg daily, and ophthalmopathy patients were treated with high-dose intravenous methylprednisolone. In roughly six Graves' hyperthyroidism patients, the study also compared T-cell repertoires from thyroid tissue with T-cell repertoires from blood. The 100 or so discovery patients were divided at random into training and test sets in a 7:3 ratio. Prospective prediction of ophthalmopathy was tested in an independent validation cohort consisting of some 19 hyperthyroidism patients and around 16 patients who later progressed to ophthalmopathy. To identify distinguishing TCR V-J signatures, a discovery cohort of about 100 patients was used, comprising fewer than 45 with Graves' ophthalmopathy and around 60 with stable Graves' hyperthyroidism. Results and caveats for the whole study, not just this receptor: A 13 V-J signature model separated ophthalmopathy from stable hyperthyroidism, with approximately 87% sensitivity and roughly 81% specificity in cross-validation and 80%/75% in testing. No statistical method was used to fix the sample size in advance, and group allocation was not hidden from the investigators. In validation, the model predicted progression to ophthalmopathy with around 71% sensitivity and less than 80% specificity, a median of around 6.6 months before onset. Most expanded thyroid clonotypes (frequency above 0.001) were also detected in blood, suggesting blood repertoires may reflect thyroid immune responses.

About this clonotype: Its specific antigen is unknown. No per-base quality is available; no much larger clone lies one base away.

Hyperthyroidism patients were newly diagnosed, with disease duration under 2 months, and aged 18 to 65 years. Exclusion was applied to patients with uncontrolled infections, other autoimmune diseases, pregnancy or lactation. Clinical symptoms, serum thyroxine and TRAb, thyroid ultrasound, and orbital computed tomography formed the basis for the diagnoses. Blood from progressor patients was collected at the time of first diagnosis with hyperthyroidism, before any ophthalmopathy symptoms had appeared. PBMCs were isolated from about 9.2 ml of fresh peripheral blood by Ficoll-Paque density gradient centrifugation. Progressor patients were defined as those initially diagnosed with Graves' hyperthyroidism in whom ophthalmopathy developed during follow-up. Trizol reagent was used to extract total RNA, and RNA quality was then checked on an Agilent 2100 Bioanalyzer. Reading the germline V gene gives CDR1 KGHSH and CDR2 LQKENI. The CDR3 spans 16 residues, from the cysteine through the phenylalanine. Solely the CDR3 DNA is kept, with 48 bases framed from the first base. V is clipped by 2 bases and J by 3 bases, and the sequence between their germline boundaries is 17 bases long.

The TCR beta CDR3 regions were amplified from the RNA transcripts. The TCR CDR3 was subjected to a first round of RT-PCR using the HTBI primer set and the Qiagen OneStep RT-PCR kit. Libraries were constructed in a second round of multiplex PCR, after which size selection and purification were performed. Sequencing of the libraries was done on an Illumina HiSeq2000 using paired-end 100 bp reads. Per the source publication's procedure: SOAPnuke was used to process the raw data, throwing out any read that contained adapters or uncalled bases, had a mean Phred below 15, or lacked an exact constant-primer or identifier match. High-quality paired reads were merged with COPE v1.2.5, and unique nucleotide sequences were defined as clonotypes. Clonotypes were aligned to IMGT TRBV, TRBD and TRBJ reference segments using MiTCR v1.1. Only V-J combinations with frequency above 0.0001, covering 99.2% of repertoires, were analysed. A TCS score was defined as the ratio between F50 (clonal expansion) and ExV (chaos), using BLOSUM62-based TCRdist between CDR3 peptides within each V-J. Welch's t-statistics and random forest reduced approximately 520 V-J features to under 15, which were used in a naive Bayes classifier (R e1071). TCRdb ran its own pipeline on the public reads, namely fastp trimming at Q25 and MiXCR clone calling, and kept in-frame beta chains. Records with the same CDR3 protein are collapsed into one entry carrying the most frequent genes and DNA. The V and J calls, along with clone size, are taken from TCRdb and not from the paper's own processing. The sample includes 270,000 or so distinct CDR3 sequences, with less than 30% observed a single time. The ten largest make up approximately 30% of the sample.

The V and J genes are TRBV18 and TRBJ2-7; tentative D gene TRBD1, with 6 bases matching. The sample comprised blood. This receptor was identified in a man aged 35 to 55 with Graves' hyperthyroidism that later progressed to Graves' ophthalmopathy. Here the CDR3 is given as CASSPLTGGTHYEQYF. At the DNA level, the sequence is TGTGCCAGCTCACCATTGACAGGCGGAACCCACTACGAGCAGTACTTC.